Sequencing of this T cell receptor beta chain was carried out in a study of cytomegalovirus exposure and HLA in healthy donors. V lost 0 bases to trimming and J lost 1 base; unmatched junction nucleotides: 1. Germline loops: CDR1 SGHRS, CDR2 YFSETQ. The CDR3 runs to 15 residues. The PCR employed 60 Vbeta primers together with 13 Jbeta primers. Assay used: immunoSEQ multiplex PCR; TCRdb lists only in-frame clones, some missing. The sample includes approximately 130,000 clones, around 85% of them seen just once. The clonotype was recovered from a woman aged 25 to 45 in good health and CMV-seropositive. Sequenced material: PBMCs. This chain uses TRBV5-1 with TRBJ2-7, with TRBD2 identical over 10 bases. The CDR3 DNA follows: TGCGCCAGCAGCTTGGTACTAGCGGGATCCTACGAGCAGTACTTC. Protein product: CASSLVLAGSYEQYF.